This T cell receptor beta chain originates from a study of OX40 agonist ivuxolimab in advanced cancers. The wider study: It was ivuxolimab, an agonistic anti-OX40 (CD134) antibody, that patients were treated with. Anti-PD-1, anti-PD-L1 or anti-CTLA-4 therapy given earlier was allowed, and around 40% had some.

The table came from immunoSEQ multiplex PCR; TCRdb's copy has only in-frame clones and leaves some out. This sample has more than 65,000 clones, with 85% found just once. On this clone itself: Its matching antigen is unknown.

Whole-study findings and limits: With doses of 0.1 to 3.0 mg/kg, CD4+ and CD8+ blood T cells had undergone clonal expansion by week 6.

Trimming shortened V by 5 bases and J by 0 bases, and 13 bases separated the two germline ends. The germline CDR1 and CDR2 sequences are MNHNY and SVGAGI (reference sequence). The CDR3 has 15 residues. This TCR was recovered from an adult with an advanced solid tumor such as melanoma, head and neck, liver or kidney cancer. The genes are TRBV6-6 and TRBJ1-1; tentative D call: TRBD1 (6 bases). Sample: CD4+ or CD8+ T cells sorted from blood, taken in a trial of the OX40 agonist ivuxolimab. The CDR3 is CASSGGVGMNTEAFF. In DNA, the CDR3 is TGTGCCAGCAGTGGGGGCGTTGGTATGAACACTGAAGCTTTCTTT.